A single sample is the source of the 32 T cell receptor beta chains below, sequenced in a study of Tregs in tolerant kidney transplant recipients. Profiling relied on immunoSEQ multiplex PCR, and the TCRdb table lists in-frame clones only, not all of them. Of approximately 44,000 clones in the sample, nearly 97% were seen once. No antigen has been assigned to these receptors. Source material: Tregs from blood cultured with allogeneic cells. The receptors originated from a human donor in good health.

The CDR3 DNA reads as TGCGCCAGCAGCTTGCAGGCTACAGATACAGATACGCAGTATTTT. The encoded protein is CASSLQATDTDTQYF. The chain joins TRBV5-1 to TRBJ2-3, with D uncertain. Germline V gene sequence: CDR1 SGHRS, CDR2 YFSETQ. The CDR3 length is 15 residues. The V end was cut by 1 base, the J end by 3 bases, with 12 bases between.

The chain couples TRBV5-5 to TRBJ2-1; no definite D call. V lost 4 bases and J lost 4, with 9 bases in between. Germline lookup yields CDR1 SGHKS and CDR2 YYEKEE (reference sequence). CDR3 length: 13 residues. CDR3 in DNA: TGTGCCAGCAGCGCAATCCTGTACAATGAGCAGTTCTTC. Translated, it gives CASSAILYNEQFF.

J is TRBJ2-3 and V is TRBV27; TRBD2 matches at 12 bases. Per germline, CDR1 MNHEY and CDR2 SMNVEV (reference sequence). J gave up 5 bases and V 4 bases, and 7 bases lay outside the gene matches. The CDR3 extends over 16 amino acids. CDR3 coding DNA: TGTGCCAGCAGTTCACCGACTAGCGGGGGCCGAGATACGCAGTATTTT. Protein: CASSSPTSGGRDTQYF.

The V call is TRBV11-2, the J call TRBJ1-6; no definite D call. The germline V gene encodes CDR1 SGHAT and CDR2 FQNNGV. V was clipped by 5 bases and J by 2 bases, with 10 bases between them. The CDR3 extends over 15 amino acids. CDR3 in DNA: TGTGCCAGCAGCAGAGGGTTCGCCTATAATTCACCCCTCCACTTT. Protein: CASSRGFAYNSPLHF.

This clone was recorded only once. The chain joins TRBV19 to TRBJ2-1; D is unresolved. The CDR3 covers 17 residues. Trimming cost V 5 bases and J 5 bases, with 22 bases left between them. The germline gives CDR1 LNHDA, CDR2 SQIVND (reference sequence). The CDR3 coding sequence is TGTGCCAGTAGTGCTCCCAAAGCATCTCGGTGGAACAATGAGCAGTTCTTC. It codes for CASSAPKASRWNNEQFF.

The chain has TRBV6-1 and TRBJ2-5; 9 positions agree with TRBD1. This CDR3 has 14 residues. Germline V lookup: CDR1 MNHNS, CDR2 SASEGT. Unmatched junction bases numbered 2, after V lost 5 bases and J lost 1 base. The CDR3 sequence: CASSRDRAQETQYF. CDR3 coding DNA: TGTGCCAGCAGTAGGGACAGGGCCCAAGAGACCCAGTACTTC.

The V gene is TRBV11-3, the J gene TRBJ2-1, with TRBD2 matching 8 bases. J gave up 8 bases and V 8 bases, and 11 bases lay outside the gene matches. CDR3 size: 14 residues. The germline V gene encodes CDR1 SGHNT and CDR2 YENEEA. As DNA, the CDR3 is TGTGCCAGCTCCGCCACTAGCGGTGGGGATGAGCAGTTCTTC. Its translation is CASSATSGGDEQFF.

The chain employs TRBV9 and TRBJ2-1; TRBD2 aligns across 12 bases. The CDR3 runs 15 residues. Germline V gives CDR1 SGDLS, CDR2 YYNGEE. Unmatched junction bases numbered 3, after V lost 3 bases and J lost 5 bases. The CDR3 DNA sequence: TGTGCCAGCAGCGCTAGCGGGAGGGCCAACAATGAGCAGTTCTTC. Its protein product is CASSASGRANNEQFF.

This CDR3 is CASSEISEQFF. The CDR3, as DNA: TGTGCCAGCAGTGAAATAAGTGAGCAGTTCTTC. V usage is TRBV2 and J usage is TRBJ2-1; D is ambiguous. This CDR3 is built from 11 residues. Trimming stripped 2 bases from V and 9 bases from J, with 5 bases between. CDR1 and CDR2 (germline): SNHLY, FYNNEI.

CDR3 sequence: CASSPGTVSGNTIYF. CDR3 DNA: TGTGCCAGCAGCCCCGGGACAGTCTCTGGAAACACCATATATTTT. V is TRBV5-4 and J is TRBJ1-3; 7 bases align to TRBD1. V lost 4 bases to trimming and J lost 0 bases; unmatched junction nucleotides: 4. Looked up from germline, CDR1 is SGHNT and CDR2 is YYREEE (reference sequence). This CDR3 is built from 15 residues.

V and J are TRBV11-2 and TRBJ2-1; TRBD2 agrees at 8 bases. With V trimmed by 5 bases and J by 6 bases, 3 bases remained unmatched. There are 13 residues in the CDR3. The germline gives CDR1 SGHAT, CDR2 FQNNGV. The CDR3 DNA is TGTGCCAGCAGCCCGGGAGGGGGCAATGAGCAGTTCTTC. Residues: CASSPGGGNEQFF.

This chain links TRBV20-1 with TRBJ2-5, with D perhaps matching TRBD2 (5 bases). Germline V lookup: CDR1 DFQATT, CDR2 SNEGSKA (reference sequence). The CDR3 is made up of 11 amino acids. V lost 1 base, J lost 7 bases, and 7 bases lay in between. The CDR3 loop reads CSARGGWTQYF. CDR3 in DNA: TGCAGTGCTAGAGGCGGGTGGACCCAGTACTTC.

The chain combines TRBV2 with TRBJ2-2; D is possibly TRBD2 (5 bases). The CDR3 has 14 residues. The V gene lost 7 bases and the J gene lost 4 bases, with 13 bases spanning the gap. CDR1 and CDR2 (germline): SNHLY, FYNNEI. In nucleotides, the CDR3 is TGTGCCAGCATGAGGGCGGCTCCCACCGGGGAGCTGTTTTTT. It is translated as CASMRAAPTGELFF.

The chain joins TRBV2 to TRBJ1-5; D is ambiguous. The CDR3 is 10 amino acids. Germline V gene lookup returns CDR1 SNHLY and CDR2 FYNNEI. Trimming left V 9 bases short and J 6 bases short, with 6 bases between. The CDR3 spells CARLGQPQHF. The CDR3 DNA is TGTGCCAGGCTAGGTCAGCCCCAGCATTTT.

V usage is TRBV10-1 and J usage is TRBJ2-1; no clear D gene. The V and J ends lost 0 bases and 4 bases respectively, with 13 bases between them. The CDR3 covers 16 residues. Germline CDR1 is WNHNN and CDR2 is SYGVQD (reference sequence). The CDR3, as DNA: TGCGCCAGCAGTGAGTCGATTACCGGATCTTACAATGAGCAGTTCTTC. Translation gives CASSESITGSYNEQFF.

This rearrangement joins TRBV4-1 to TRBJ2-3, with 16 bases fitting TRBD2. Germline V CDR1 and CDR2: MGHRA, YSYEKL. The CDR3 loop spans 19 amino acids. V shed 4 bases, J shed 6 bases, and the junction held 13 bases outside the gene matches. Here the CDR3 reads CASSRTPGTSGRARDTQYF. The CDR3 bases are TGCGCCAGCAGCCGAACACCCGGGACTAGCGGGAGGGCCAGGGATACGCAGTATTTT.

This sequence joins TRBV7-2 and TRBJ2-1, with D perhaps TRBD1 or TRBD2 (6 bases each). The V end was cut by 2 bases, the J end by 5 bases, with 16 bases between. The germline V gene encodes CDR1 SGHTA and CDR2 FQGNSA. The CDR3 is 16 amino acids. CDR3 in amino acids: CASSLRELGGHNEQFF. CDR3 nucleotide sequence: TGTGCCAGCAGCTTAAGAGAACTAGGGGGGCACAATGAGCAGTTCTTC.

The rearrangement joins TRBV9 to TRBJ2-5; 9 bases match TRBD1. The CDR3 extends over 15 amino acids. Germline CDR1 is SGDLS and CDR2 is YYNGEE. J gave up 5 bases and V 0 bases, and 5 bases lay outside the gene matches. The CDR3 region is CASSVGRTGDETQYF. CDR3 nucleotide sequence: TGTGCCAGCAGCGTAGGTAGGACAGGGGACGAGACCCAGTACTTC.

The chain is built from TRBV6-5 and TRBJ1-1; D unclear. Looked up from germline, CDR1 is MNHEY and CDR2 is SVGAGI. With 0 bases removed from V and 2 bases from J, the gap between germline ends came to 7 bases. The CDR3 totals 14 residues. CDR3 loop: CASSYSVSNTEAFF. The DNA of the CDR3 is TGTGCCAGCAGTTACTCGGTCAGCAACACTGAAGCTTTCTTT.

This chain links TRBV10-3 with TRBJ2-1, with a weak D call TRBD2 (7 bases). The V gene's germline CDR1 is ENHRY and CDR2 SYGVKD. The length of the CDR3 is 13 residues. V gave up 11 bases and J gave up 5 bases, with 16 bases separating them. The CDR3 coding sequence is TGTGCCTCTCAGGGCGGGGGCCACAATGAGCAGTTCTTC. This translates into CASQGGGHNEQFF.

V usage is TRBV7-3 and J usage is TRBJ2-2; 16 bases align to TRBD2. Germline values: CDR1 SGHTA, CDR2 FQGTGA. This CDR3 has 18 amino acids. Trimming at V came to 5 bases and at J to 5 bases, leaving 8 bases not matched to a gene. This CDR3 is CASSPPGLAGGRTGELFF. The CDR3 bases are TGTGCCAGCAGCCCCCCGGGACTAGCGGGGGGGCGTACCGGGGAGCTGTTTTTT.

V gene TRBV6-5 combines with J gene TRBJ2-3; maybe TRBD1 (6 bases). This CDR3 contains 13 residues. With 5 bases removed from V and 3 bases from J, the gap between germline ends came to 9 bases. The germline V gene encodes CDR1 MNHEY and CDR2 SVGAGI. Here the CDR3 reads CASSNRVTDTQYF. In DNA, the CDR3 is TGTGCCAGCAGTAACAGGGTTACAGATACGCAGTATTTT.

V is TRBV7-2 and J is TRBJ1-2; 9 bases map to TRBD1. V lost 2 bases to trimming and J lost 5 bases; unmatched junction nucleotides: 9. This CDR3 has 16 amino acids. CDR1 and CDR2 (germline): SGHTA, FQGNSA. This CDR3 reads CASSLSRQGVQYGYTF. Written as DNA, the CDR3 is TGTGCCAGCAGCTTATCAAGACAGGGGGTTCAATATGGCTACACCTTC. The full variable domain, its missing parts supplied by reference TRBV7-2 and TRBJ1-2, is GAGVSQSPSNKVTEKGKDVELRCDPISGHTALYWYRQSLGQGLEFLIYFQGNSAPDKSGLPSDRFSAERTGGSVSTLTIQRTQQEDSAVYLCASSLSRQGVQYGYTFGSGTRLTVV.

CDR3 loop: CASSEGGAIYNEQFF. The CDR3 DNA sequence: TGCGCCAGCAGTGAGGGGGGGGCCATCTACAATGAGCAGTTCTTC. V usage is TRBV10-1 and J usage is TRBJ2-1; a weak D match, TRBD2 (7 bases). This CDR3 comprises 15 residues. Germline-derived CDR1 and CDR2 are WNHNN and SYGVQD (reference sequence). Trimming took off 2 bases at V and 3 bases at J, with 11 bases between the two ends.

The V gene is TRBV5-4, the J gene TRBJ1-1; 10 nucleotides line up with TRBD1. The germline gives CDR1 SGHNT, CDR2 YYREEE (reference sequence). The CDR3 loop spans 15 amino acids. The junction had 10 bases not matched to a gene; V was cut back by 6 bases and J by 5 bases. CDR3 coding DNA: TGTGCCAGCATAGACAGGGGGCTTTTGGGAACTGAAGCTTTCTTT. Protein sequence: CASIDRGLLGTEAFF.

The CDR3 coding sequence is TGTGCCAGCTCACTACGTTTGGGGGAGCAGTACTTC. Amino acid sequence: CASSLRLGEQYF. The V gene is TRBV18, the J gene TRBJ2-7, with D uncertain. The germline CDR1 and CDR2 sequences are KGHSH and LQKENI. V gave up 4 bases and J gave up 7 bases, with 11 bases separating them. The CDR3 is made up of 12 amino acids.

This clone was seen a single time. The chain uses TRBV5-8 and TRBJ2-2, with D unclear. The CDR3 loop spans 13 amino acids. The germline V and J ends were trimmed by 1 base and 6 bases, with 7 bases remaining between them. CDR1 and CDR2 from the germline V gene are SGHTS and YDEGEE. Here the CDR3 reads CASSLQIPGELFF. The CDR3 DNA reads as TGTGCCAGCAGCTTGCAAATCCCCGGGGAGCTGTTTTTT. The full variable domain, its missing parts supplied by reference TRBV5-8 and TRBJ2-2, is EAGVTQSPTHLIKTRGQQATLRCSPISGHTSVYWYQQALGLGLQFLLWYDEGEERNRGNFPPRFSGRQFPNYSSELNVNALELEDSALYLCASSLQIPGELFFGEGSRLTVL.

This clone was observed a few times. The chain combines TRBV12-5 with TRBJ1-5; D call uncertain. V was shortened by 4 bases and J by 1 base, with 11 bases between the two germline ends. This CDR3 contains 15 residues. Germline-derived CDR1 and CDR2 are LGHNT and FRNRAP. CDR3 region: CASGSLGRSNQPQHF. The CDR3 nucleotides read TGTGCTAGTGGTTCACTCGGACGGAGCAATCAGCCCCAGCATTTT.

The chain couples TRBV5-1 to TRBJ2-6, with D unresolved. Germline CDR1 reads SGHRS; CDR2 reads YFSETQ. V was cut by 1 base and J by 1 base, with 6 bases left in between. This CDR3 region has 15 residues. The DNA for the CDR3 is TGCGCCAGCAGCTTGTGGGGATCTGGGGCCAACGTCCTGACTTTC. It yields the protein CASSLWGSGANVLTF.

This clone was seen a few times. CDR3 DNA sequence: TGTGCCAGCAGCCAAGTCGGACAGAGATACACTGAAGCTTTCTTT. Its protein product is CASSQVGQRYTEAFF. The rearrangement links TRBV14 to TRBJ1-1; possibly TRBD1 for D (6 bases). This CDR3 comprises 15 residues. V lost 1 base and J 3 bases, leaving 12 bases between the germline ends. Germline assignment: CDR1 SGHDN and CDR2 FVKESK.

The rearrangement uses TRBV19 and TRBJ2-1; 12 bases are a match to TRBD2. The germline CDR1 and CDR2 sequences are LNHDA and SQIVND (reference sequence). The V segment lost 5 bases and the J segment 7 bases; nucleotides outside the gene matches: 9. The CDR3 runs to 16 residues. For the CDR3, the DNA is TGTGCCAGTAGTGGAGGACTAGCGGGAAGGAGGAATGAGCAGTTCTTC. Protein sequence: CASSGGLAGRRNEQFF.

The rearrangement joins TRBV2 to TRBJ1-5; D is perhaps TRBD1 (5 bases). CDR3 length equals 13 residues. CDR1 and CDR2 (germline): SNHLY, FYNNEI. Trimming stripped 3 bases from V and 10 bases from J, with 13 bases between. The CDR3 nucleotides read TGTGCCAGCAGTGAGGGGGTCTTCCAACCCCAGCATTTT. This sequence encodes CASSEGVFQPQHF. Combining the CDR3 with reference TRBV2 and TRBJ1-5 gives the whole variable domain EPEVTQTPSHQVTQMGQEVILRCVPISNHLYFYWYRQILGQKVEFLVSFYNNEISEKSEIFDDQFSVERPDGSNFTLKIRSTKLEDSAMYFCASSEGVFQPQHFGDGTRLSIL.